The next 27 T cell receptor beta chains were all read from a single sample in a study of CD8 T cells in ankylosing spondylitis. TCRdb itself ran the 5' RACE reads through MiXCR, one entry per CDR3 protein. Here the sample spans a few hundred thousand distinct CDR3 sequences, about 10% being singletons. Sequenced input: blood, either unsorted or a sorted T cell fraction (not recorded which). These receptors originate from a male donor with ankylosing spondylitis or in good health (not recorded which).

This clonotype was counted a few times. The gene calls are TRBV12-3 or TRBV12-4 and TRBJ2-7; TRBD2 matches at 7 bases. The CDR3 sequence is 13 residues long. Trimming at V came to 6 bases and at J to 5 bases, leaving 7 bases not matched to a gene. This CDR3 is CASRPSGLDEQYF. CDR3 sequence (DNA): TGTGCCAGCAGGCCTAGCGGACTCGACGAGCAGTACTTC.

There are many counts of this clonotype. The chain links TRBV7-7 to TRBJ2-2; D remains unclear. This CDR3 is built from 13 residues. Germline assignment: CDR1 SSHAT and CDR2 FNYEAQ (reference sequence). V shed 5 bases and J shed 3 bases, with 7 bases lying between them. The CDR3 sequence is CASSREDTGELFF. CDR3 sequence (DNA): TGTGCCAGCAGCCGTGAAGACACCGGGGAGCTGTTTTTT.

V and J are TRBV10-1 and TRBJ1-1, with D tentatively TRBD1 (5 bases). The CDR3 covers 13 residues. The germline gives CDR1 WNHNN, CDR2 SYGVQD (reference sequence). Deletions cut 6 bases from V and 1 base from J, with 9 bases between. The CDR3 sequence: CASRIGANTEAFF. The CDR3 DNA is TGCGCCAGCAGAATCGGGGCGAACACTGAAGCTTTCTTT.

This clonotype occurred a few times. V usage is TRBV9 and J usage is TRBJ2-7; 8 bases line up with TRBD2. The germline CDR1 and CDR2 sequences are SGDLS and YYNGEE. The ends lost 0 bases at V and 1 base at J; junction bases unmatched: 3. CDR3 length: 15 residues. CDR3 in DNA: TGTGCCAGCAGCGTAGGGGGACTAGAATCCTACGAGCAGTACTTC. It specifies CASSVGGLESYEQYF.

This sequence joins TRBV12-3 or TRBV12-4 and TRBJ2-7; 9 nucleotides line up with TRBD2. This CDR3 region has 16 residues. The ends lost 6 bases at V and 6 bases at J; junction bases unmatched: 15. The CDR3 coding sequence is TGTGCCAGCAGCCCGGGAAGGGCGAGCGGGAGGACCGAGCAGTACTTC. This encodes CASSPGRASGRTEQYF.

The chain is built from TRBV5-4 and TRBJ2-2, with 7 bases aligning to TRBD1. CDR1 SGHNT and CDR2 YYREEE come from the germline V gene (reference sequence). The CDR3 has 17 residues. Trimming removed 0 bases from V and 7 bases from J; junction bases left unmatched: 12. In nucleotides, the CDR3 is TGTGCCAGCAGCTTGGGGCCCCTCCGGGCAGGGGGCGGGGAGCTGTTTTTT. It translates to CASSLGPLRAGGGELFF.

The chain uses TRBV5-1 and TRBJ2-1; a weak D match, TRBD2 (6 bases). Per germline, CDR1 SGHRS and CDR2 YFSETQ. CDR3 length equals 12 residues. Trimming removed 6 bases at V and 10 bases at J, with 14 bases between. The CDR3: CASTFGGTEQFF. The CDR3 bases are TGCGCCAGCACTTTCGGGGGAACGGAGCAGTTCTTC.

V and J are TRBV6-1 and TRBJ2-6, with 8 bases aligning to TRBD2. Germline loops: CDR1 MNHNS, CDR2 SASEGT. Trimming at V came to 5 bases and at J to 0 bases, leaving 9 bases not matched to a gene. This CDR3 is built from 18 residues. The CDR3 coding sequence is TGTGCCAGCAGTCCCTCAGGACTAGCCGACTCTGGGGCCAACGTCCTGACTTTC. Its protein product is CASSPSGLADSGANVLTF.

This clonotype was counted many times. The chain has TRBV27 and TRBJ2-7; no definite D call. Trimming left V 6 bases short and J 5 bases short, with 14 bases between. The CDR3 has 13 residues. Germline values: CDR1 MNHEY, CDR2 SMNVEV (reference sequence). The CDR3 DNA reads as TGTGCCAGCAGGATCCTAGGCATCGACGAGCAGTACTTC. It specifies CASRILGIDEQYF.

This clonotype was found many times. The J gene is TRBJ2-3, the V gene TRBV29-1; 7 bases agree with TRBD2. The ends lost 7 bases at V and 6 bases at J; junction bases unmatched: 10. Germline lookup yields CDR1 SQVTM and CDR2 ANQGSEA. The CDR3 sequence is 13 residues long. CDR3 in DNA: TGCAGCGGGAATAACGGGGGGTCTGATACGCAGTATTTT. This sequence encodes CSGNNGGSDTQYF.

This clonotype was seen a few times. V usage is TRBV27 and J usage is TRBJ2-1; D is ambiguous. CDR1 MNHEY and CDR2 SMNVEV come from the germline V gene (reference sequence). V was pared by 5 bases and J by 7 bases, with 12 bases between. The CDR3 totals 13 residues. In nucleotides, the CDR3 is TGTGCCAGCAGTCTGGGATCTCAGAATGAGCAGTTCTTC. This gives the protein CASSLGSQNEQFF.

J is TRBJ2-7 and V is TRBV7-7, with D maybe TRBD1 (8 bases). The CDR3 has 13 amino acids. The germline V gene has CDR1 SSHAT and CDR2 FNYEAQ (reference sequence). V was shortened by 5 bases and J by 6 bases, with 14 bases between the two germline ends. CDR3 sequence: CASSPDREGEQYF. In nucleotides, the CDR3 is TGTGCCAGCAGCCCGGACAGGGAGGGCGAGCAGTACTTC.

In this sample, this clonotype turned up a few times. The genes are TRBV28 and TRBJ2-3; D gene uncertain. Germline lookup yields CDR1 MDHEN and CDR2 SYDVKM. The V gene lost 6 bases and the J gene lost 0 bases, with 7 bases spanning the gap. This CDR3 is built from 13 residues. The CDR3 spells CASRRISTDTQYF. The CDR3 DNA follows: TGTGCCAGCAGACGAATCAGCACAGATACGCAGTATTTT.

This clonotype appeared many times. The chain employs TRBV6-4 and TRBJ2-3, with D possibly matching TRBD2 (5 bases). Germline V lookup: CDR1 MRHNA, CDR2 SNTAGT. Deletions cut 2 bases from V and 1 base from J, with 13 bases between. The CDR3 length is 16 residues. CDR3 protein: CASSDGSGPGTDTQYF. In DNA, the CDR3 is TGTGCCAGCAGTGACGGGAGTGGGCCGGGCACAGATACGCAGTATTTT.

The V and J genes are TRBV7-6 and TRBJ2-2; tentatively, D is TRBD1 (7 bases). CDR3 length: 15 amino acids. Trimming stripped 5 bases from V and 3 bases from J, with 13 bases between. The germline gives CDR1 SGHVS, CDR2 FNYEAQ. CDR3 sequence reads: CASSRSGGYTGELFF. The CDR3 DNA reads TGTGCCAGCAGCCGGTCAGGGGGGTACACCGGGGAGCTGTTTTTT.

This clonotype was counted ten times or more. The rearrangement uses TRBV6-5 and TRBJ2-7, with a possible D match to TRBD2 (6 bases). V was clipped by 4 bases and J by 2 bases, with 15 bases between them. This CDR3 comprises 15 residues. Germline V gene lookup returns CDR1 MNHEY and CDR2 SVGAGI. DNA for the CDR3: TGTGCCAGCAGTTTAGGTGGGAGGACAACCTACGAGCAGTACTTC. Its translation: CASSLGGRTTYEQYF.

This clonotype was seen more than once but under ten times. This chain uses TRBV7-2 with TRBJ2-5; D possibly corresponds to TRBD1 (6 bases). Trimming stripped 1 base from V and 5 bases from J, with 17 bases between. CDR1 and CDR2 from the germline V gene are SGHTA and FQGNSA. CDR3 length: 16 residues. Here the CDR3 reads CASSLGRPWGRETQYF. CDR3 bases: TGTGCCAGCAGCTTAGGAAGGCCGTGGGGGCGTGAGACCCAGTACTTC.

This clonotype was seen at least ten times. V is TRBV12-3 or TRBV12-4 and J is TRBJ2-3; D is uncertain. The CDR3 has 15 residues. Trimming took off 1 base at V and 2 bases at J, with 10 bases between the two ends. The chain's CDR3 is CASSLGSGFTDTQYF. Written as DNA, the CDR3 is TGTGCCAGCAGTTTAGGCTCTGGGTTCACAGATACGCAGTATTTT.

The V gene is TRBV4-1, the J gene TRBJ1-5; the D gene is possibly TRBD1 (5 bases). Germline V gene sequence: CDR1 MGHRA, CDR2 YSYEKL. Trimming removed 0 bases from V and 4 bases from J, with 10 bases in between. There are 15 residues in the CDR3. The CDR3 protein is CASSQDRAANQPQHF. CDR3 coding DNA: TGCGCCAGCAGCCAAGACAGGGCGGCGAATCAGCCCCAGCATTTT.

This clonotype came up many times. The chain has TRBV5-1 and TRBJ1-1; D not certain. The CDR3 consists of 13 residues. The ends were cut back, 3 bases at V and 3 bases at J, with 9 bases in the middle. The V gene's germline CDR1 is SGHRS and CDR2 YFSETQ. This chain's CDR3 is CASSSAGYTEAFF. As DNA, the CDR3 is TGCGCCAGCAGCTCCGCGGGGTACACTGAAGCTTTCTTT.

The rearrangement uses TRBV6-1 and TRBJ2-5; D perhaps matches TRBD1 (5 bases). The CDR3 covers 14 residues. Trimming removed 6 bases from V and 4 bases from J, with 15 bases in between. Per germline, CDR1 MNHNS and CDR2 SASEGT. CDR3 protein: CASRGDQESETQYF. The CDR3 DNA follows: TGTGCCAGCAGAGGGGATCAAGAATCAGAGACCCAGTACTTC.

This clonotype was found many times. The chain is built from TRBV7-2 and TRBJ2-7, with 9 bases matching TRBD2. Per the germline V gene, CDR1 is SGHTA and CDR2 is FQGNSA. The CDR3 contains 16 residues. The ends lost 4 bases at V and 2 bases at J; junction bases unmatched: 9. CDR3 loop: CASSSARASGTYEQYF. The CDR3, as DNA: TGTGCCAGCAGCTCAGCCCGGGCTAGCGGGACCTACGAGCAGTACTTC. Variable domain in full (rest from reference TRBV7-2 and TRBJ2-7): GAGVSQSPSNKVTEKGKDVELRCDPISGHTALYWYRQSLGQGLEFLIYFQGNSAPDKSGLPSDRFSAERTGGSVSTLTIQRTQQEDSAVYLCASSSARASGTYEQYFGPGTRLTVT.

In this sample, this clonotype turned up many times. The chain carries TRBV5-1 and TRBJ1-5, with D unresolved. The V end lost 2 bases, the J end lost 7 bases, and 13 bases lay between the germline ends. The CDR3 runs 14 residues. Germline V gene data show CDR1 as SGHRS and CDR2 as YFSETQ. CDR3 in amino acids: CASSFRQVRQPQHF. CDR3 coding DNA: TGCGCCAGCAGCTTCAGGCAGGTGAGGCAGCCCCAGCATTTT.

This clonotype was recorded at least ten times. The gene calls are TRBV24-1 and TRBJ2-3, with TRBD1 matching 10 bases. Trimming cost V 0 bases and J 6 bases; bases outside gene matches: 11. CDR1 is KGHDR and CDR2 is SFDVKD in the germline V gene. The CDR3 is 18 residues long. This CDR3 reads CATSDLVPGDRGPDTQYF. The CDR3 bases are TGTGCCACCAGTGATTTGGTCCCAGGGGACAGGGGTCCGGATACGCAGTATTTT.

This clonotype was seen many times. J is TRBJ2-7 and V is TRBV20-1; D is unclear. In germline, CDR1 is DFQATT, CDR2 SNEGSKA (reference sequence). The CDR3 runs to 15 residues. V was trimmed by 2 bases and J by 1 base, leaving 15 bases between them. CDR3 residues: CSARSSLGPSYEQYF. The DNA for the CDR3 is TGCAGTGCTAGATCCTCCTTAGGTCCTTCCTACGAGCAGTACTTC.

In this sample, this clonotype turned up many times. This chain joins TRBV9 and TRBJ2-3, with 11 bases fitting TRBD2. The CDR3 runs to 18 residues. V was clipped by 3 bases and J by 2 bases; unmatched bases: 11. Germline CDR1 reads SGDLS; CDR2 reads YYNGEE. The DNA for the CDR3 is TGTGCCAGCAGCGACCAACTTGGGACTAGCGGAATCACAGATACGCAGTATTTT. Protein: CASSDQLGTSGITDTQYF.

This clonotype was recorded many times. The chain recombines TRBV12-3 or TRBV12-4 with TRBJ2-7, with 8 bases identical to TRBD1. This CDR3 comprises 15 residues. V lost 9 bases to trimming and J lost 7 bases; unmatched junction nucleotides: 17. The CDR3 is CARTRDSRGRREQYF. The CDR3 coding sequence is TGTGCCAGGACCCGCGATTCCAGGGGGCGGAGGGAGCAGTACTTC.